One T cell receptor beta chain is described in this entry. The V gene's germline CDR1 is MNHNS and CDR2 SASEGT. The CDR3 covers 15 residues. TCRdb reanalysed the PCR reads using MiXCR and keeps one entry per CDR3 protein. Of over 15,000 distinct CDR3 sequences in the sample, approximately 37% are singletons; the top ten hold 6.5% to 8%. These data originate in a study of immune characterization of retroperitoneal liposarcoma. The sample comprised blood. The source is a male donor with retroperitoneal liposarcoma. The genes are TRBV6-1 and TRBJ2-1, with 7 bases matching TRBD2. The last part of the DNA fits TRBJ2-5 better; the J call may be wrong. CDR3 bases: TGTGCCAGCGCGAAGGGAGGGGCCGGTCAAGAGACCCAGTACTTC. Protein sequence: CASAKGGAGQETQYF.